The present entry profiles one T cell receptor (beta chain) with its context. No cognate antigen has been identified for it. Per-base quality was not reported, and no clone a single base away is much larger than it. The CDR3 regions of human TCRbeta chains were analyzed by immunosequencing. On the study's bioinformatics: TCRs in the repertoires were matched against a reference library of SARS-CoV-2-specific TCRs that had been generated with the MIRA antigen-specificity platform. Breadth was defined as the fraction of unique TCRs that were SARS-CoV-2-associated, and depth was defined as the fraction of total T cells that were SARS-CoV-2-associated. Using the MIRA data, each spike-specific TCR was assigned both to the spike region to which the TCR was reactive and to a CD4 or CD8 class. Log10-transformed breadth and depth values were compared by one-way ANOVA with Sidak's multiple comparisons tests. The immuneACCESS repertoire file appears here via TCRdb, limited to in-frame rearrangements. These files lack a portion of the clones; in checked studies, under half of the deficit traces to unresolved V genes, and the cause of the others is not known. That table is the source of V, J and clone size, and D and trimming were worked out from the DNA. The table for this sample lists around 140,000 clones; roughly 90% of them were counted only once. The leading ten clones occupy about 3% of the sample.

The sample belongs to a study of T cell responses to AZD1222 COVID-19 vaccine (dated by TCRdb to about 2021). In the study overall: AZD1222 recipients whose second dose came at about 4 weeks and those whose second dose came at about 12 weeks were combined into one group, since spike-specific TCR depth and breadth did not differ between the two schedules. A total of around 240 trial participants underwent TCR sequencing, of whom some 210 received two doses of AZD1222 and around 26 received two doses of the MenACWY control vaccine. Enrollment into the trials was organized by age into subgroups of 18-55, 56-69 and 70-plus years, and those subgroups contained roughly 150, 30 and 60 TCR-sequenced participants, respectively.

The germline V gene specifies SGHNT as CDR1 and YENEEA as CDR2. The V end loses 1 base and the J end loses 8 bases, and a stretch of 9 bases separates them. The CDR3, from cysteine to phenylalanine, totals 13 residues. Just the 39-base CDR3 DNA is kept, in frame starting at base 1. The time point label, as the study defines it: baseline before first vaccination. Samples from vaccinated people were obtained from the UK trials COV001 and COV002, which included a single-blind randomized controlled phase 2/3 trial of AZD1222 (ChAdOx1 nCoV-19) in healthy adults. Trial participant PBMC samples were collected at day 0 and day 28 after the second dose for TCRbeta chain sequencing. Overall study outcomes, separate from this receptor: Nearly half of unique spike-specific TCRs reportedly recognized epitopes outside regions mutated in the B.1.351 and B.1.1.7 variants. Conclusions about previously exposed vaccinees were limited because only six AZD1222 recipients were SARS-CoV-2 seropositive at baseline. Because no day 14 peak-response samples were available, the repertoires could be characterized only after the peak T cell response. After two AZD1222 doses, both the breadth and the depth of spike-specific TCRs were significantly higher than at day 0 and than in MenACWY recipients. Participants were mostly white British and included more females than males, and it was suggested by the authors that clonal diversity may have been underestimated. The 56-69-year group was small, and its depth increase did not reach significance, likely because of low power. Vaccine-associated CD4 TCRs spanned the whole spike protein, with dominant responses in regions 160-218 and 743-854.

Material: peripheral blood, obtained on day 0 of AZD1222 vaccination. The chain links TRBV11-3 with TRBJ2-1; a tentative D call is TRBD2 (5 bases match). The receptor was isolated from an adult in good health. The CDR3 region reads CASSLGGGDEQFF. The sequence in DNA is TGTGCCAGCAGCTTAGGCGGAGGCGATGAGCAGTTCTTC. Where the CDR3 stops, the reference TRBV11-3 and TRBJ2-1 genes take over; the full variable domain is EAGVVQSPRYKIIEKKQPVAFWCNPISGHNTLYWYLQNLGQGPELLIRYENEEAVDDSQLPKDRFSAERLKGVDSTLKIQPAELGDSAVYLCASSLGGGDEQFFGPGTRLTVL.